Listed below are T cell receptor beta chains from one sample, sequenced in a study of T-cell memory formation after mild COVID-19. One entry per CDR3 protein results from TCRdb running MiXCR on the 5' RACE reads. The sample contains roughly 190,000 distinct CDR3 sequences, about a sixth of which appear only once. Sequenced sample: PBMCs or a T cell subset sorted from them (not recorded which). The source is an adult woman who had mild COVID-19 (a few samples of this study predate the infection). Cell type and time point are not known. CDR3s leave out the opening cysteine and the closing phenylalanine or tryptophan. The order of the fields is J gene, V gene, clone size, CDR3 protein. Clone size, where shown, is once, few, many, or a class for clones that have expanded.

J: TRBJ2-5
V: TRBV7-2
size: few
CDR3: ASSLAFGQGQETQY

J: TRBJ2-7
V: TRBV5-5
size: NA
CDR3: ASSLERLSYEQY

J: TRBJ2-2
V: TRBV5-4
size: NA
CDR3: ASRGEGARANTGELF

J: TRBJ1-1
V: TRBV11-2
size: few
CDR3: ASSLEGAGAEAF

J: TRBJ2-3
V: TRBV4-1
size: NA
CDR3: ASSERAGASTDTQY

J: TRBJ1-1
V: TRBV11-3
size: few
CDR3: ASASEGDGNTEAF

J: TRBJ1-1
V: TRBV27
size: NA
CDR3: ASSLQGINTEAF

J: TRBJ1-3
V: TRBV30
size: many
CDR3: AWSSQIPSSGNTIY

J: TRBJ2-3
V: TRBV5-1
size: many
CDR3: ASSLGTSGGADTQY

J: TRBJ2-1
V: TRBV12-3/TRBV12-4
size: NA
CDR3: ASSFGLDNEQF

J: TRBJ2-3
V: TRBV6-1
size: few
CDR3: ASSTAGFTDTQY

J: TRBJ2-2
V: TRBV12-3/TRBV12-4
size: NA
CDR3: ASTRDQTVNTGELF

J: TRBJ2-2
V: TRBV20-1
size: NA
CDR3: SARPRGQGGELF

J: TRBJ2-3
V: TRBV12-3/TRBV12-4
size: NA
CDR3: ASSLWGGSTDTQY

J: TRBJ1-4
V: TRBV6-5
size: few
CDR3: ASSAGEGKLF

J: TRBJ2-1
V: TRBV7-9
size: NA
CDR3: ASLGSGSSYNEQF

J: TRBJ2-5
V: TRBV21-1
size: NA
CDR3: ASSSRQGRETQY

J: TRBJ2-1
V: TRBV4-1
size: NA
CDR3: ASSQEGEQF

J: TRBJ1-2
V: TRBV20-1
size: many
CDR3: SARVGQANYGYT

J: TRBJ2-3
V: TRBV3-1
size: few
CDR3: ASSPKRGKDTQY

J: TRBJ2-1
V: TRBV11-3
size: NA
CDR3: ASSPYSGSLLYSQF

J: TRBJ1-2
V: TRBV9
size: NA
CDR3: ASSLEDTGWGNYGYT

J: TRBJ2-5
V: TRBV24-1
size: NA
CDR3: ATSDLTLETQY

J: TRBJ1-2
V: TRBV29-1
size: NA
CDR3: SVEPTMVFLYGYT

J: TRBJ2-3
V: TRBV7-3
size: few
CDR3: ASSWDGTSGVGQY

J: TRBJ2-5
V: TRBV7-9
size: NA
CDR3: ASSRRSEGQETQY

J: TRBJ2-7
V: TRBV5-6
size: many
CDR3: ASSLQNIYEQY

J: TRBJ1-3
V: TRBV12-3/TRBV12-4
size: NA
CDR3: ASIGQGTGNTIY

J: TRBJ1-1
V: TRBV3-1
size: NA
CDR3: ASSPRDRMNTEAF

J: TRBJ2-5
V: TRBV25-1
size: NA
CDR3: ASSVRDQETQY

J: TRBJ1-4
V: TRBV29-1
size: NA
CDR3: SATTGLNEKLF

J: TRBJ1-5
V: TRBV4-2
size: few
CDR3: ASNEGFQPYNQPQH

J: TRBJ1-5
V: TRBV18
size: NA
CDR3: ASSQGQGNQPQH

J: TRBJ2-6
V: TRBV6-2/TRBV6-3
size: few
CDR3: ASSYRLAGLSGANVLT

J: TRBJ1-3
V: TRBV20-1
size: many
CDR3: SAREAGRGNTIY

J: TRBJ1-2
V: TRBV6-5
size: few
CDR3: ASSYSIGGLAGAGYT

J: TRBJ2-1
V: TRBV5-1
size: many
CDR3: ASSLRNEQF

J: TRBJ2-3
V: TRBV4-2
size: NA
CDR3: ASSQSLSFTDTQY

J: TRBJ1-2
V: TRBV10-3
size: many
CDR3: AISGRDHGYT

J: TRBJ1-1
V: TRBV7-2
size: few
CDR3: ASSLGGMGVDTEAF

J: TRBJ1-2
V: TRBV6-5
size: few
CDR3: ASSYESYYGYT

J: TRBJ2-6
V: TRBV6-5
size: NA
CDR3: ASTFDFSGTAGANVLT

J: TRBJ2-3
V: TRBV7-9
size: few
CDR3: ASSSVLDTQY

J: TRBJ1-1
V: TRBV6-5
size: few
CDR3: ASSYSPGLRTEAF

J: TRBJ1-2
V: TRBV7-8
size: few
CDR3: ASSLRGKGLHGGYT

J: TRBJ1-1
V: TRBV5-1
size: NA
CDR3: ASSSPDRENTEAF